What follows are 19 T cell receptor beta chains derived from one specimen sequenced in a study of patients and donors after allogeneic stem cell transplantation. TCRdb itself ran the RT-PCR reads through MiXCR, one entry per CDR3 protein. The table records over 350,000 distinct CDR3 sequences, 16% of them present only once. The specimen sequenced was blood, either unsorted or a sorted T cell fraction (not recorded which). These receptors were collected from a human donor who was either an allogeneic HSCT recipient or a stem cell or donor lymphocyte infusion donor (not recorded which). It is not recorded whose cells these are; they may come from a transplant donor.

This clonotype was observed a few times. The V gene is TRBV28, the J gene TRBJ2-1, with no clear D. The CDR3 sequence is 15 residues long. V dropped 6 bases and J dropped 0 bases, with 12 bases sitting between them. Germline assignment: CDR1 MDHEN and CDR2 SYDVKM. CDR3 sequence: CASRRRQSSYNEQFF. Here the CDR3 DNA reads TGTGCCAGCAGGAGAAGGCAGAGCTCCTACAATGAGCAGTTCTTC.

The chain carries TRBV7-9 and TRBJ2-3; D might be TRBD1 (6 bases). There are 15 residues in the CDR3. Germline V gene sequence: CDR1 SEHNR, CDR2 FQNEAQ (reference sequence). Trimming stripped 6 bases from V and 1 base from J, with 14 bases between. The CDR3 sequence is CASRSTGQGTDTQYF. In nucleotides, the CDR3 is TGTGCCAGCAGGAGTACGGGACAAGGCACAGATACGCAGTATTTT.

This clonotype occurred many times. This chain links TRBV7-6 with TRBJ2-2; D ambiguous. V was trimmed by 10 bases and J by 8 bases, leaving 11 bases between them. The length of the CDR3 is 11 residues. Germline V gives CDR1 SGHVS, CDR2 FNYEAQ. For the CDR3, the DNA is TGTGCCATCCGTCCCGGAGGGGAGCTGTTTTTT. Translated: CAIRPGGELFF.

The V gene is TRBV20-1, the J gene TRBJ2-5, with TRBD1 matching 8 bases. This CDR3 spans 12 amino acids. The V gene's germline CDR1 is DFQATT and CDR2 SNEGSKA (reference sequence). V dropped 7 bases and J dropped 4; count of bases not matched to a gene: 5. The DNA for the CDR3 is TGCAGTGTTCAGGGGGCGGGAGAGACCCAGTACTTC. It codes for CSVQGAGETQYF.

This clonotype was counted between two and nine times. The V call is TRBV20-1, the J call TRBJ1-6, with D perhaps TRBD1 (5 bases). This CDR3 contains 16 residues. V lost 0 bases and J 8 bases, leaving 17 bases between the germline ends. Germline V gene data show CDR1 as DFQATT and CDR2 as SNEGSKA (reference sequence). Written as DNA, the CDR3 is TGCAGTGCTAGAGATGGGAGGAGGGACTTGCATTCACCCCTCCACTTT. This gives the protein CSARDGRRDLHSPLHF.

This sequence joins TRBV6-2 or TRBV6-3 and TRBJ1-5, with 7 bases fitting TRBD1. The CDR3 contains 14 residues. CDR1 and CDR2 from the germline V gene are MNHEY and SVGEGT. V shed 2 bases and J 6 bases; nucleotides not matched to a gene: 4. CDR3 in DNA: TGTGCCAGCAGTTACCGACAGGGCCCTCAGCCCCAGCATTTT. Its protein is CASSYRQGPQPQHF.

This clonotype showed up just a few times. The chain recombines TRBV7-9 with TRBJ2-3; D gene uncertain. Germline CDR1 reads SEHNR; CDR2 reads FQNEAQ (reference sequence). V lost 5 bases and J lost 2, with 20 bases in between. There are 17 residues in the CDR3. The CDR3 bases are TGTGCCAGCAGCCAAGAGGTACTCAGTAGAAACACAGATACGCAGTATTTT. The encoded protein is CASSQEVLSRNTDTQYF.

This clonotype turned up a few times. The chain employs TRBV7-9 and TRBJ2-1, with D perhaps TRBD1 (5 bases). V lost 5 bases, J lost 1 base, and 15 bases lay in between. The CDR3 covers 16 residues. Looked up from germline, CDR1 is SEHNR and CDR2 is FQNEAQ (reference sequence). This CDR3 reads CASSTHRSPSYNEQFF. CDR3 coding DNA: TGTGCCAGCAGCACTCACAGGTCTCCTTCCTACAATGAGCAGTTCTTC.

This clonotype was detected ten times or more. J is TRBJ2-7 and V is TRBV20-1; D remains ambiguous. Germline V gives CDR1 DFQATT, CDR2 SNEGSKA (reference sequence). CDR3 length equals 13 residues. V was cut by 6 bases and J by 2 bases, with 14 bases left in between. Here the CDR3 reads CSAYERITYEQYF. The CDR3 coding sequence is TGCAGTGCGTATGAAAGGATCACCTACGAGCAGTACTTC.

This clonotype was seen many times. V and J are TRBV5-1 and TRBJ2-3; 8 nucleotides line up with TRBD1. Trimming cost V 0 bases and J 4 bases; bases outside gene matches: 4. The CDR3 extends over 15 amino acids. The germline CDR1 and CDR2 sequences are SGHRS and YFSETQ. The CDR3 loop reads CASSLGQGRPDTQYF. The CDR3 nucleotides read TGCGCCAGCAGCTTGGGACAGGGGAGACCAGATACGCAGTATTTT.

The CDR3 coding sequence is TGTGCCAGCAGCAAGGGGGCCGGTGGAGCTTTCTTT. This encodes CASSKGAGGAFF. The chain has TRBV6-2 or TRBV6-3 and TRBJ1-1, with TRBD1 identical over 7 bases. From germline, CDR1 is MNHEY and CDR2 SVGEGT. J was trimmed by 10 bases and V by 6 bases; bases with no gene match: 8. This CDR3 is built from 12 residues.

Ten or more counts support this clonotype. The V and J genes are TRBV9 and TRBJ2-2; D is possibly TRBD2 (6 bases). The CDR3 spans 16 residues. Germline V CDR1 and CDR2: SGDLS, YYNGEE. Trimming stripped 0 bases from V and 3 bases from J, with 12 bases between. The CDR3 DNA reads TGTGCCAGCAGCGTAGGCATCGGGAGCCACACCGGGGAGCTGTTTTTT. Protein: CASSVGIGSHTGELFF.

The CDR3 loop is CASSRDFSGANVLTF. DNA for the CDR3: TGTGCCAGCAGCCGTGACTTCTCTGGGGCCAACGTCCTGACTTTC. The J gene is TRBJ2-6, the V gene TRBV7-3; D gene ambiguous. V lost 5 bases and J 0 bases, leaving 8 bases between the germline ends. Germline V gene data show CDR1 as SGHTA and CDR2 as FQGTGA. The CDR3 has 15 residues.

This clonotype has only a few counts. The CDR3 spells CASGIPRDGSYNEQFF. As DNA, the CDR3 is TGTGCTAGTGGCATCCCTAGAGACGGCTCCTACAATGAGCAGTTCTTC. This chain links TRBV12-5 with TRBJ2-1; D remains ambiguous. Looked up from germline, CDR1 is LGHNT and CDR2 is FRNRAP. The germline V and J ends were trimmed by 6 bases and 0 bases, with 15 bases remaining between them. This CDR3 comprises 16 residues.

The chain has TRBV7-2 and TRBJ2-2, with 11 bases aligning to TRBD1. This CDR3 is built from 17 residues. The germline CDR1 and CDR2 sequences are SGHTA and FQGNSA. With 5 bases clipped from V and 4 bases from J, the junction kept 9 bases outside the gene matches. The CDR3 DNA sequence: TGTGCCAGCAGCCCCGCTGGGACAGGGGGAATCACCGGGGAGCTGTTTTTT. Its protein is CASSPAGTGGITGELFF.

J is TRBJ2-2 and V is TRBV20-1; D not certain. This CDR3 is 14 amino acids long. V was trimmed by 3 bases and J by 2 bases, leaving 10 bases between them. CDR1 and CDR2 from the germline V gene are DFQATT and SNEGSKA (reference sequence). The CDR3 spells CSASPQENTGELFF. The CDR3 DNA sequence: TGCAGTGCTAGTCCTCAGGAAAACACCGGGGAGCTGTTTTTT.

This clonotype was seen at least ten times. The gene calls are TRBV29-1 and TRBJ2-7, with 10 bases fitting TRBD1. The CDR3 contains 15 residues. The V gene end was trimmed by 6 bases and the J gene end by 1 base; junction bases not matched to a gene: 9. Germline CDR1 reads SQVTM; CDR2 reads ANQGSEA. DNA for the CDR3: TGCAGCGTGTTGGCCGGACAGGGGGTTTCCTACGAGCAGTACTTC. It encodes CSVLAGQGVSYEQYF.

This clonotype came up many times. This sequence joins TRBV20-1 and TRBJ2-1; perhaps TRBD2 as D (5 bases). V was clipped by 4 bases and J by 2 bases, with 9 bases between them. The CDR3 consists of 13 residues. Germline V gives CDR1 DFQATT, CDR2 SNEGSKA (reference sequence). CDR3 region: CSAILVTYNEQFF. CDR3 nucleotide sequence: TGCAGTGCTATACTAGTGACCTACAATGAGCAGTTCTTC.

This clonotype was counted a few times. The gene calls are TRBV5-1 and TRBJ2-1, with TRBD1 matching 9 bases. V trimming: 0 bases; J trimming: 7 bases; junction bases outside the gene matches: 5. This CDR3 is built from 15 residues. Germline CDR1 and CDR2: SGHRS and YFSETQ. CDR3 sequence reads: CASSLVGQGTNEQFF. CDR3 DNA: TGCGCCAGCAGCTTGGTGGGACAGGGAACAAATGAGCAGTTCTTC.